Below, one T cell receptor beta chain is given with its context. A second PCR, run for about 7 to 11 cycles, used a sample-barcoded 5' primer plus a J-beta primer mix. One entry per CDR3 protein results from TCRdb running MiXCR on the 5' RACE reads. This table has some 900,000 distinct CDR3 sequences, 40% to 60% appearing once. This sample was included in a study of blood T cells in healthy people across ages. The CDR3 sequence is 15 residues long. Germline CDR1 and CDR2: MNHEY and SVGEGT. The receptor's source is a man between 25 and 39 years old in good health. Sequenced: blood. The gene calls are TRBV6-2 or TRBV6-3 and TRBJ2-4, with D perhaps matching TRBD1 (5 bases). The last part of the DNA fits TRBJ2-5 better; the J call may be wrong. The CDR3 sequence: CASSYSVDRQETQYF. The CDR3 DNA is TGTGCCAGCAGTTACTCAGTCGACAGACAAGAGACCCAGTACTTC.